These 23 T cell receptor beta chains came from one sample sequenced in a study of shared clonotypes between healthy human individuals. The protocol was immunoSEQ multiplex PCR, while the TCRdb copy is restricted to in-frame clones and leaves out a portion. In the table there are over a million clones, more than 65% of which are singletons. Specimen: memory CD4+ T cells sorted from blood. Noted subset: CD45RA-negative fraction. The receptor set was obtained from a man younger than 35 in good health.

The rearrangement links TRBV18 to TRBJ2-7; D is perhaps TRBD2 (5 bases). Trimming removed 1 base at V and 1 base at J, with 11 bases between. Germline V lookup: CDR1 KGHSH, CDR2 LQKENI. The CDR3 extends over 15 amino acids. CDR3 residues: CASSPQREKSYEQYF. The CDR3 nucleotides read TGTGCCAGCTCACCACAGAGGGAGAAGTCCTACGAGCAGTACTTC.

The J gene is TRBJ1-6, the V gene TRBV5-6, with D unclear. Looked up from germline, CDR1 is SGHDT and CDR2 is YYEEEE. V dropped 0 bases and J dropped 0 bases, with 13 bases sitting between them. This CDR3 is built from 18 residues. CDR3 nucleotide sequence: TGTGCCAGCAGCTTGGTGGGCGGGAAGAGCTCCTATAATTCACCCCTCCACTTT. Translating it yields CASSLVGGKSSYNSPLHF.

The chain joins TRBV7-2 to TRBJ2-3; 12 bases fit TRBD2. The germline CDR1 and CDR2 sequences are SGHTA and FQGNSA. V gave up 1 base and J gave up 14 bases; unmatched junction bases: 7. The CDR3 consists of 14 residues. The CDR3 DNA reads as TGTGCCAGCAGCTTAGATCTAGCGGGGGGGCCGTGGTATTTT. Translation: CASSLDLAGGPWYF.

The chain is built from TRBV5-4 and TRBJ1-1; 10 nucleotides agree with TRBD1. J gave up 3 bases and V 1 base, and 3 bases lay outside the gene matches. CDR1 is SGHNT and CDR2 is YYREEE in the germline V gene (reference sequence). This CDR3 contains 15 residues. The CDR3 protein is CASSLLTGGYTEAFF. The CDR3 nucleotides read TGTGCCAGCAGCTTGTTGACAGGGGGCTACACTGAAGCTTTCTTT.

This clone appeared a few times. For the CDR3, the DNA is TGTGCCAGCAGCTTTACAGGGCACTACGAGCAGTACTTC. It yields the protein CASSFTGHYEQYF. J is TRBJ2-7 and V is TRBV5-5; possibly TRBD1 for D (6 bases). The CDR3 is 13 residues long. CDR1 and CDR2 from the germline V gene are SGHKS and YYEKEE (reference sequence). Trimming pared 2 bases from V and 3 bases from J, leaving 9 bases between.

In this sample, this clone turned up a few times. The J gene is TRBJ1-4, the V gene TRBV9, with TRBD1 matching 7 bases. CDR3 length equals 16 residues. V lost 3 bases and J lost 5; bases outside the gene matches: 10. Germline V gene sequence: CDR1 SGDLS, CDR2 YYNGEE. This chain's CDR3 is CASSAGQGQLNEKLFF. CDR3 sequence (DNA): TGTGCCAGCAGCGCCGGCCAGGGACAGTTAAATGAAAAACTGTTTTTT. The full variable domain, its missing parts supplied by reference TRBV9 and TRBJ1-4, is DSGVTQTPKHLITATGQRVTLRCSPRSGDLSVYWYQQSLDQGLQFLIQYYNGEERAKGNILERFSAQQFPDLHSELNLSSLELGDSALYFCASSAGQGQLNEKLFFGSGTQLSVL.

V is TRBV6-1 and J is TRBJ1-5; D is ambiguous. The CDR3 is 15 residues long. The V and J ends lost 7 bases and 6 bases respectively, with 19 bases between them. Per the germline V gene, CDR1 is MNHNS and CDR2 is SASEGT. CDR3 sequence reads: CASTIPRAGSQPQHF. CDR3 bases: TGTGCCAGCACCATCCCACGGGCGGGGAGTCAGCCCCAGCATTTT.

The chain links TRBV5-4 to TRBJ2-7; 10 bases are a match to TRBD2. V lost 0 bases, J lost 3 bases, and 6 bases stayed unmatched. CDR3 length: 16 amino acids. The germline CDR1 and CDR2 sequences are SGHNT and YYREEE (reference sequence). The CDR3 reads CASSLAPSGRLYEQYF. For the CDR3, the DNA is TGTGCCAGCAGCTTGGCCCCTAGCGGGAGACTCTACGAGCAGTACTTC.

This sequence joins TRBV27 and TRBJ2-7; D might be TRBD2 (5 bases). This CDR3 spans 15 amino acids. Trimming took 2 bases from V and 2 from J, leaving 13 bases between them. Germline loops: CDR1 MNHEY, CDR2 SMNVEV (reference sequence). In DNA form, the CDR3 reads TGTGCCAGCAGTTTAGCGGGTCAGAGTACCTACGAGCAGTACTTC. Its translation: CASSLAGQSTYEQYF.

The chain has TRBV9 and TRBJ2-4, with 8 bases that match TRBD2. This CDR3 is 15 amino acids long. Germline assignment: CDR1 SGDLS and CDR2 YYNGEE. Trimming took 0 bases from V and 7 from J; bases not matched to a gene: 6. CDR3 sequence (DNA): TGTGCCAGCAGCGTAGCGGGGGGGCCTTGGAACATTCAGTACTTC. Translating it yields CASSVAGGPWNIQYF.

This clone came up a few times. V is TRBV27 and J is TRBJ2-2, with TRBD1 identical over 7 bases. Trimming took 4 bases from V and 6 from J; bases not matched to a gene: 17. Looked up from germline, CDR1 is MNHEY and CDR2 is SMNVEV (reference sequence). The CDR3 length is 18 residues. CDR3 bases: TGTGCCAGCAGTTCCCCGGGACAGCCCCGACTGAGTTCCGGGGAGCTGTTTTTT. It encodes CASSSPGQPRLSSGELFF.

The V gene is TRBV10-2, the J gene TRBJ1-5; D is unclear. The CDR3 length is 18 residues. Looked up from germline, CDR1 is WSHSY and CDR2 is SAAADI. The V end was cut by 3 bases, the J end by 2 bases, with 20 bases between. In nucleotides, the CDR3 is TGCGCCAGCAGTGACCCAACGGGCCGAAGAAAGGGCAATCAGCCCCAGCATTTT. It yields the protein CASSDPTGRRKGNQPQHF.

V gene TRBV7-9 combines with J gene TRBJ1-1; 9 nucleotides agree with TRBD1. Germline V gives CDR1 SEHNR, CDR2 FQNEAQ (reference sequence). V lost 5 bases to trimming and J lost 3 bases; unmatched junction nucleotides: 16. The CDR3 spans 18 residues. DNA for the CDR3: TGTGCCAGCAGCGCAACGGGACAGGGTTGGGAGTTGGACACTGAAGCTTTCTTT. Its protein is CASSATGQGWELDTEAFF.

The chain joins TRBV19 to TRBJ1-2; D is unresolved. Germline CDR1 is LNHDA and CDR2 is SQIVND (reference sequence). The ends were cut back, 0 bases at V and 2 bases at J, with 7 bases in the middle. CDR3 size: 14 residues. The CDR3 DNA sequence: TGTGCCAGTAGTATAGAGGCGAAGAACTATGGCTACACCTTC. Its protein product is CASSIEAKNYGYTF.

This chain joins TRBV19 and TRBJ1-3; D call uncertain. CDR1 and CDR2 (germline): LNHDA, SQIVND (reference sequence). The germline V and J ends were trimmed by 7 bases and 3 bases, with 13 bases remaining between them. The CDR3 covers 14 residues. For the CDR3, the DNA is TGTGCCAGTACCCCCAGTGGGTATGGAAACACCATATATTTT. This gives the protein CASTPSGYGNTIYF.

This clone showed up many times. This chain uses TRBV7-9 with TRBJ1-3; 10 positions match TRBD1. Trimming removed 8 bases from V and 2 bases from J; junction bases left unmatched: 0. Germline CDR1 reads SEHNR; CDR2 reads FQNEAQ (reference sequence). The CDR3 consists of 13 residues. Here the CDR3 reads CASGQGAGNTIYF. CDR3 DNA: TGTGCCAGCGGACAGGGGGCTGGAAACACCATATATTTT.

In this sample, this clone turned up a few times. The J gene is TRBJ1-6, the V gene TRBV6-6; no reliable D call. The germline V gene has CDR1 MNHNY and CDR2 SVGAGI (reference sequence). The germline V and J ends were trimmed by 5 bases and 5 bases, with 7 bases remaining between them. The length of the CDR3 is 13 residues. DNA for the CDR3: TGTGCCAGCAGTCCCAGAGATAATTCACCCCTCCACTTT. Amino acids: CASSPRDNSPLHF.

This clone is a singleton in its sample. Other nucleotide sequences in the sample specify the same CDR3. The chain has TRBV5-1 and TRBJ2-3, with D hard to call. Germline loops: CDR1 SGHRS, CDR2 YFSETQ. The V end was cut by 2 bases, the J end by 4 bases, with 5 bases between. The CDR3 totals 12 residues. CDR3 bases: TGCGCCAGCAGCTTCACGGCAGATACGCAGTATTTT. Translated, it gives CASSFTADTQYF.

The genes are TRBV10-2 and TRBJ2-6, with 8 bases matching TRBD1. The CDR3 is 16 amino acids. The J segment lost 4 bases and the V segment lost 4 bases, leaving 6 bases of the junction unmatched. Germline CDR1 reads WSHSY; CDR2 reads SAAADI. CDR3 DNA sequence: TGCGCCAGCAGTGGTGGACAGGGTGGCGGGGCCAACGTCCTGACTTTC. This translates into CASSGGQGGGANVLTF.

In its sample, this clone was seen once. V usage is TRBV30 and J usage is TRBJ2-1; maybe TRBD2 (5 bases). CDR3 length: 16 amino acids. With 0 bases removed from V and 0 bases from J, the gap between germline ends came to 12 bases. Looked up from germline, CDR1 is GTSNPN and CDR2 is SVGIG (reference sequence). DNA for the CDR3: TGTGCCTGGAGTGTACGGGGTTATCACTCCTACAATGAGCAGTTCTTC. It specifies CAWSVRGYHSYNEQFF.

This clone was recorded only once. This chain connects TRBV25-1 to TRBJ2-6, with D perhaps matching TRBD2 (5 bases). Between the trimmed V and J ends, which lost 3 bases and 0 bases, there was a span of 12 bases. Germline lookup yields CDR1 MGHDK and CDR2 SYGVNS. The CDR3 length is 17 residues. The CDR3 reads CASSDPDGVSGANVLTF. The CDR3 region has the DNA TGTGCCAGCAGTGATCCTGACGGGGTCTCTGGGGCCAACGTCCTGACTTTC.

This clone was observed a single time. DNA for the CDR3: TGTGCCAGCAGCTTAGGGCCCGGGAACATTCAGTACTTC. Translating gives CASSLGPGNIQYF. The chain links TRBV11-2 to TRBJ2-4; D is undetermined. Germline assignment: CDR1 SGHAT and CDR2 FQNNGV. V dropped 1 base and J dropped 7 bases, with 8 bases sitting between them. There are 13 residues in the CDR3. The full variable domain, in which reference TRBV11-2 and TRBJ2-4 provide the parts outside the CDR3, is EAGVAQSPRYKIIEKRQSVAFWCNPISGHATLYWYQQILGQGPKLLIQFQNNGVVDDSQLPKDRFSAERLKGVDSTLKIQPAKLEDSAVYLCASSLGPGNIQYFGAGTRLSVL.

The CDR3 DNA sequence: TGTGCCAGCAGTCCTACTTGGGGGGCGAGGGACTCCTACGAGCAGTACTTC. Translating it yields CASSPTWGARDSYEQYF. This chain links TRBV28 with TRBJ2-7, with D possibly being TRBD1 or TRBD2 (6 bases each). Trimming took 5 bases from V and 0 from J, leaving 20 bases between them. The CDR3 runs 17 residues. CDR1 is MDHEN, CDR2 SYDVKM, per germline.